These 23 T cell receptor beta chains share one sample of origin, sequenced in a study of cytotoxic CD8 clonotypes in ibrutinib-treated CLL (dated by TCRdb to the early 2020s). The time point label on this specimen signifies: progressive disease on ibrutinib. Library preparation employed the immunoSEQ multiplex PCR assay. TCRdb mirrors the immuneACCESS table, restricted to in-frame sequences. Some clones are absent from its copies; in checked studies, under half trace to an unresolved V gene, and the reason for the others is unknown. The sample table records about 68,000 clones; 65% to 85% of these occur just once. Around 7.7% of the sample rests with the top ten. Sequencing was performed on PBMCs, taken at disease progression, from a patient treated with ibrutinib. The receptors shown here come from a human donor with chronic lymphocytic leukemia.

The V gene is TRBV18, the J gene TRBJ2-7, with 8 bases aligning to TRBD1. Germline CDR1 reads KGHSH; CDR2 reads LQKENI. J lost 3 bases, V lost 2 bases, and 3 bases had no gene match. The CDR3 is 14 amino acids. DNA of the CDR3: TGTGCCAGCTCACCAGGGACAGGAGGCTACGAGCAGTACTTC. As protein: CASSPGTGGYEQYF.

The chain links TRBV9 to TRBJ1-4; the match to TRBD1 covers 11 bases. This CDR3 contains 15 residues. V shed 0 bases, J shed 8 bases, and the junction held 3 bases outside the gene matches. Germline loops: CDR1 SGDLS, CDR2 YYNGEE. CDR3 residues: CASSVEGTGGEKLFF. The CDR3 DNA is TGTGCCAGCAGCGTAGAGGGGACAGGGGGAGAAAAACTGTTTTTT. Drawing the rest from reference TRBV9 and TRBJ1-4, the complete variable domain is DSGVTQTPKHLITATGQRVTLRCSPRSGDLSVYWYQQSLDQGLQFLIQYYNGEERAKGNILERFSAQQFPDLHSELNLSSLELGDSALYFCASSVEGTGGEKLFFGSGTQLSVL.

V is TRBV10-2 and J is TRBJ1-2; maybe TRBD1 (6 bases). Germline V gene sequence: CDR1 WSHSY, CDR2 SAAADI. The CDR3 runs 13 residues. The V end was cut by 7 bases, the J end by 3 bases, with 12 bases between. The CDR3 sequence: CASTEGGYYGYTF. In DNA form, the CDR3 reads TGCGCCAGCACCGAAGGGGGGTACTATGGCTACACCTTC.

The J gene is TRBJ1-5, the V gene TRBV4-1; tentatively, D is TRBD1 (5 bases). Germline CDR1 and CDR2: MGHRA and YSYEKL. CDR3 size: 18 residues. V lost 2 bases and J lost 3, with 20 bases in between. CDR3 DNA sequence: TGCGCCAGCAGCCAAACTGGGGGGTCCCGGGTGCCCAATCAGCCCCAGCATTTT. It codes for CASSQTGGSRVPNQPQHF.

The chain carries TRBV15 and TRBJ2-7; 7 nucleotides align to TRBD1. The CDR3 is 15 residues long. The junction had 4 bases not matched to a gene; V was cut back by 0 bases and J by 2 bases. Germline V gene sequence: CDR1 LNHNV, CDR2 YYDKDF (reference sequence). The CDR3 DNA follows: TGTGCCACCAGCAGAGAAGGGACAGCAGCCTACGAGCAGTACTTC. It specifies CATSREGTAAYEQYF.

The CDR3 DNA reads TGCGCCAGCAGCCAAGATTTCTCCAATTCACCCCTCCACTTT. It encodes CASSQDFSNSPLHF. The V gene is TRBV4-1, the J gene TRBJ1-6; D is ambiguous. Deletions cut 0 bases from V and 7 bases from J, with 7 bases between. The germline CDR1 and CDR2 sequences are MGHRA and YSYEKL. The length of the CDR3 is 14 residues.

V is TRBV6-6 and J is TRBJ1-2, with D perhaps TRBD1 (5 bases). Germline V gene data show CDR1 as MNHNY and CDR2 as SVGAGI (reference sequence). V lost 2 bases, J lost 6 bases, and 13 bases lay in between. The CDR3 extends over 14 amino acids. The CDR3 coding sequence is TGTGCCAGCAGTTACGGGGGGACCTGGAATGGCTACACCTTC. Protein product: CASSYGGTWNGYTF.

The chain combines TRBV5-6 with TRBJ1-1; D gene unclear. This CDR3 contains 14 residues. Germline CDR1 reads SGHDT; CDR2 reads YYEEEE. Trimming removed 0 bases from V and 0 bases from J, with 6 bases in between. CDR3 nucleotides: TGTGCCAGCAGCTTGGCTCTACTGAACACTGAAGCTTTCTTT. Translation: CASSLALLNTEAFF.

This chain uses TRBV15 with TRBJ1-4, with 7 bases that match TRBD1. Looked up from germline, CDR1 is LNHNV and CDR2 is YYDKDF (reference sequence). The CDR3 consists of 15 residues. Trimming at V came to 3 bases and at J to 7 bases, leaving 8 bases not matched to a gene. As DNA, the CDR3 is TGTGCCACCAGCAGTTATGACAGGGCTAGTGAAAAACTGTTTTTT. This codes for CATSSYDRASEKLFF.

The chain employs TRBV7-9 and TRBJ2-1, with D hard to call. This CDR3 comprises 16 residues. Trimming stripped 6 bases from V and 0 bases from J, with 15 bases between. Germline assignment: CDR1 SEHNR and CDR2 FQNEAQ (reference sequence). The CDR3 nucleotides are TGTGCCAGCAGAGCCGACCGAGTCTACTCCTACAATGAGCAGTTCTTC. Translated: CASRADRVYSYNEQFF.

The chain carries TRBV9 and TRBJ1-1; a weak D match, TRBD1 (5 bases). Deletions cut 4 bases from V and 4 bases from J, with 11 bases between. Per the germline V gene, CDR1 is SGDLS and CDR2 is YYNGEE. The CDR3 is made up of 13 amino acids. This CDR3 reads CASSNRGLTEAFF. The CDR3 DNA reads TGTGCCAGCAGCAATAGGGGTCTCACTGAAGCTTTCTTT.

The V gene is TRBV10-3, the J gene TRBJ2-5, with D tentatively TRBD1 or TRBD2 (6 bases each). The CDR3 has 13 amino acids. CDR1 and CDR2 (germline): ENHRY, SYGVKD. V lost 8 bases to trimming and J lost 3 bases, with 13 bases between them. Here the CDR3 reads CAIGGTSEETQYF. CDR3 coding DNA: TGTGCCATCGGGGGGACATCGGAAGAGACCCAGTACTTC.

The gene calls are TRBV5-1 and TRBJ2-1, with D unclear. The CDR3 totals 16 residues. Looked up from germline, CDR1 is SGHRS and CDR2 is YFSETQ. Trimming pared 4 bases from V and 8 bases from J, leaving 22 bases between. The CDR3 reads CASSGVVGPFLDEQFF. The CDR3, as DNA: TGCGCCAGCAGCGGGGTTGTGGGTCCCTTTTTAGATGAGCAGTTCTTC.

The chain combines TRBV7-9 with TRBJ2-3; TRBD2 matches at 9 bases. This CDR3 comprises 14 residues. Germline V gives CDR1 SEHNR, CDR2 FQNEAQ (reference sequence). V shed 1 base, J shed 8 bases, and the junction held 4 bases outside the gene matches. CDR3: CASSLVLAGSTQYF. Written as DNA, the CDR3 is TGTGCCAGCAGCTTAGTCCTAGCGGGGTCTACGCAGTATTTT. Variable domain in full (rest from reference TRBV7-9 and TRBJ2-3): DTGVSQNPRHKITKRGQNVTFRCDPISEHNRLYWYRQTLGQGPEFLTYFQNEAQLEKSRLLSDRFSAERPKGSFSTLEIQRTEQGDSAMYLCASSLVLAGSTQYFGPGTRLTVL.

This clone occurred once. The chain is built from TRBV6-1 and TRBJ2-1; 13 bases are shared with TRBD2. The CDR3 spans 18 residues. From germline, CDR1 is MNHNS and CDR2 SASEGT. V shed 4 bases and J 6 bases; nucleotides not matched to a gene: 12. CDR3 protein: CASSARLAGGPRGNEQFF. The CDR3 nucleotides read TGTGCCAGCAGTGCCAGACTAGCGGGAGGCCCAAGGGGCAATGAGCAGTTCTTC.

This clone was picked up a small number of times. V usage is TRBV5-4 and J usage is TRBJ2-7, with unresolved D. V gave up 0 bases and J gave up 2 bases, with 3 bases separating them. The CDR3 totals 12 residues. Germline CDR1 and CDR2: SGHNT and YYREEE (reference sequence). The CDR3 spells CASSLGAYEQYF. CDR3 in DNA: TGTGCCAGCAGCTTGGGGGCCTACGAGCAGTACTTC. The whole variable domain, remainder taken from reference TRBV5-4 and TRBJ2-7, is ETGVTQSPTHLIKTRGQQVTLRCSSQSGHNTVSWYQQALGQGPQFIFQYYREEENGRGNFPPRFSGLQFPNYSSELNVNALELDDSALYLCASSLGAYEQYFGPGTRLTVT.

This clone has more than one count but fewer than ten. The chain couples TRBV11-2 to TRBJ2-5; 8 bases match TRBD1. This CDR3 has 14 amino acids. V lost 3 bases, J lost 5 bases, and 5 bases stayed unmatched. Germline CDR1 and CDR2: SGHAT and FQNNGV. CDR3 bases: TGTGCCAGCAGCTTCAACAGGGGGAGCGAGACCCAGTACTTC. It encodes CASSFNRGSETQYF.

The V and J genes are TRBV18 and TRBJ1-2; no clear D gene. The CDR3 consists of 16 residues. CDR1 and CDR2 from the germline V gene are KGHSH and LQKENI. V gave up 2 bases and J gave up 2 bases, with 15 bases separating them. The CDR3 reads CASSPEQAAMNYGYTF. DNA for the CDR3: TGTGCCAGCTCACCAGAGCAGGCCGCTATGAACTATGGCTACACCTTC.

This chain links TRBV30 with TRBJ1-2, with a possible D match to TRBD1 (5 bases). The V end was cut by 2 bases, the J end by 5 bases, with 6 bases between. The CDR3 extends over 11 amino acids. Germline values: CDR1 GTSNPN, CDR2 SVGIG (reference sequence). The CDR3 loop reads CAWSRQYGYTF. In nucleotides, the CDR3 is TGTGCCTGGAGTAGACAGTATGGCTACACCTTC.

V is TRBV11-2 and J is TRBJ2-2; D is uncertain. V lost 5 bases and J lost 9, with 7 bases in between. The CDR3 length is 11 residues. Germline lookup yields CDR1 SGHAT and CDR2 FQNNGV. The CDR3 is CASSRRRELFF. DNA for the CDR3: TGTGCCAGCAGCCGACGCCGGGAGCTGTTTTTT.

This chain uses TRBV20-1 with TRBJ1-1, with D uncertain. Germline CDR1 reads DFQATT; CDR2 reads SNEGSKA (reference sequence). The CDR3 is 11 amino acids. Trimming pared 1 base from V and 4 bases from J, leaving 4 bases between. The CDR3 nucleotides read TGCAGTGCTAGAGCGTCCACTGAAGCTTTCTTT. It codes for CSARASTEAFF.

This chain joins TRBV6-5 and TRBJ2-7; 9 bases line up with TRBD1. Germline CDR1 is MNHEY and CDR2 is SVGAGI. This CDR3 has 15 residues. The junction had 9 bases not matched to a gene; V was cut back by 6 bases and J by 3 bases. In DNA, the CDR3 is TGTGCCAGCAGACCCGACGGGACAGGGAACTACGAGCAGTACTTC. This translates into CASRPDGTGNYEQYF.

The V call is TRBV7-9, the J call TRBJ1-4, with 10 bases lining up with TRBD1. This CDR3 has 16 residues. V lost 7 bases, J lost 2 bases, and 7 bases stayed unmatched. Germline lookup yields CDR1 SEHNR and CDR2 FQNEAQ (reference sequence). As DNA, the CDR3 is TGTGCCAGCACCTCGGACAGGGGGAGCACTAATGAAAAACTGTTTTTT. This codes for CASTSDRGSTNEKLFF.